The clone carrying this TCR beta chain was counted at least ten times. The target antigen is unknown. The sample is drawn from a study of Graves' ophthalmopathy and Graves' hyperthyroidism. The study, taken as a whole, reports: Built on 13 signatures, a model told ophthalmopathy apart from stable hyperthyroidism with 87.88% sensitivity and 70% to 82% specificity. Among expanded thyroid clonotypes above 0.001 frequency, most also occurred in blood.

From RNA, the CDR3 regions of TCR beta chains were amplified and sequenced. The workflow started with a first-round RT-PCR run with HTBI primers and then moved on to a second-round multiplex PCR. TCRdb re-called the multiplex PCR reads with MiXCR, one entry per CDR3 protein. Here the sample spans 620,000 or so distinct CDR3 sequences, 22% being singletons. Aged 18 to 65, hyperthyroidism patients had new diagnoses of under 2 months' duration. Clinicians made diagnoses from clinical symptoms, serum thyroxine, TRAb, thyroid ultrasound and orbital computed tomography. Source material: peripheral blood. This TCR was recovered from a woman aged 18-29 years with stable Graves' hyperthyroidism. Some clones in this sample may be carry-over from other donors' samples.

The CDR3 sequence: CASSLMNRDRGYTIYF. The CDR3 region has the DNA TGTGCCAGCAGTTTAATGAACCGGGACAGGGGTTACACCATATATTTT. The chain has TRBV27 and TRBJ1-3; 10 positions match TRBD1. CDR3 length: 16 residues. CDR1 MNHEY and CDR2 SMNVEV come from the germline V gene (reference sequence). J lost 8 bases, V lost 2 bases, and 9 bases had no gene match.